One T cell receptor (beta chain) is described in this entry. Its specificity is unknown. The CDR3 totals 13 residues. V lost 3 bases and J 2 bases, leaving 5 bases between the germline ends. The germline V gene encodes CDR1 SGHRS and CDR2 YFSETQ. The sample comes from a study of T cell responses to AZD1222 COVID-19 vaccine. Using immunoSEQ multiplex PCR, the repertoire was profiled, and TCRdb retains in-frame clones only, with some absent. Of 55,000 to 75,000 clones in the sample, around 80% were seen once. Whole-study findings and limits: Baseline seropositives among AZD1222 recipients totaled only five or six. Mapped onto spike, vaccine-associated CD4 TCRs spanned it and were dominant at 160-218 and 743-854. Two AZD1222 administrations were followed by greater Spike-specific TCR breadth and depth.

The sequence derives from an adult in good health. The starting material was peripheral blood, obtained on day 0 of AZD1222 vaccination. This chain connects TRBV5-1 to TRBJ1-4; no reliable D call. The CDR3 DNA sequence: TGCGCCAGCAGCTCAGGCACTAATGAAAAACTGTTTTTT. Protein: CASSSGTNEKLFF. Together with reference TRBV5-1 and TRBJ1-4, the CDR3 gives the full variable domain: KAGVTQTPRYLIKTRGQQVTLSCSPISGHRSVSWYQQTPGQGLQFLFEYFSETQRNKGNFPGRFSGRQFSNSRSEMNVSTLELGDSALYLCASSSGTNEKLFFGSGTQLSVL.